This is a list of T cell receptor beta chains from one sample in a study of shared clonotypes between healthy human individuals. The table came from immunoSEQ multiplex PCR; TCRdb's copy has only in-frame clones and leaves some out. This repertoire shows about 2.4 million clones, 93% found once; its top ten account for roughly 0.36%. Sequencing used naive CD4+ T cells from PBMCs. Receptor source: a man younger than 35 in good health. Some clones in this sample may be carry-over from other donors' samples. CDR3s include the opening cysteine and the closing phenylalanine or tryptophan.

v_gene	j_gene	len	CDR3aa
TRBV7-9	TRBJ2-5	16	CASSPGLAGPQETQYF
TRBV4-1	TRBJ2-5	15	CASSHLTDRDETQYF
TRBV6-5	TRBJ2-3	15	CASNNLASFADTQYF
TRBV28	TRBJ1-1	12	CASSLTNAEAFF
TRBV7-3	TRBJ1-2	13	CASSLFQGWGYTF
TRBV4-1	TRBJ1-5	17	CASSQDWGQGFRQPQHF
TRBV6-5	TRBJ2-2	14	CASSYGGGRGELFF
TRBV18	TRBJ2-3	12	CASSPVSDTQYF
TRBV2	TRBJ1-1	12	CASRRGGTEAFF
TRBV18	TRBJ2-2	15	CASSLGQGPTGELFF
TRBV11-2	TRBJ2-7	19	CASSWSLGIGTVISYEQYF
TRBV19	TRBJ2-3	15	CASSILRASTDTQYF
TRBV9	TRBJ2-1	15	CASSVAPLTSNEQFF
TRBV28	TRBJ2-7	14	CASSLRQGDYEQYF
TRBV29-1	TRBJ2-2	12	CTAGAGPGELFF
TRBV5-1	TRBJ2-7	16	CASSLNPLGQDYEQYF
TRBV6-6	TRBJ2-1	14	CASSYSGLSNEQFF
TRBV19	TRBJ1-1	15	CASGGSGTVNTEAFF
TRBV5-4	TRBJ2-6	19	CASSLLVSYPLSGANVLTF
TRBV18	TRBJ2-7	15	CASSPSGTGLYEQYF
TRBV28	TRBJ2-6	18	CASSLGLAGGRGANVLTF
TRBV2	TRBJ2-7	14	CASRSRGRTTEQYF
TRBV7-2	TRBJ1-1	13	CASSSGQGTEAFF
TRBV19	TRBJ2-3	17	CASSVGTGAGVSDTQYF
TRBV30	TRBJ1-3	15	CAWSALSTLGNTIYF
TRBV4-1	TRBJ1-2	17	CASSHLMKGGFGGGYTF
TRBV29-1	TRBJ2-2	21	CSVAGTSGRAGPRALAGELFF
TRBV6-5	TRBJ1-2	13	CASSYGREYGYTF
TRBV6-1	TRBJ1-4	14	CASRGRTLNEKLFF
TRBV14	TRBJ2-2	16	CASRTSLQGNTGELFF
TRBV5-6	TRBJ1-6	15	CASSTTGTYNSPLHF
TRBV5-5	TRBJ2-1	14	CASSGTSGSNEQFF
TRBV6-6	TRBJ2-5	14	CASSYSLAQETQYF
TRBV30	TRBJ1-1	15	CAWNPDRGQMPEAFF
TRBV28	TRBJ1-1	15	CASSTGTGWDTEAFF
TRBV28	TRBJ2-1	12	CASNEGGNEQFF
TRBV19	TRBJ2-7	14	CASSSRDPPYEQYF
TRBV28	TRBJ2-7	13	CASSRDSNYEQYF
TRBV5-6	TRBJ2-1	19	CASSLRPGTSGSPYNEQFF
TRBV29-1	TRBJ2-1	12	CSARAVTNEQFF
TRBV28	TRBJ1-2	15	CASTLSGQGQHGYTF
TRBV13	TRBJ1-2	13	CASSLGGRYGYTF
TRBV5-1	TRBJ2-5	14	CASSFTGGRETQYF
TRBV5-1	TRBJ2-5	14	CASSSGGPVETQYF
TRBV6-4	TRBJ2-7	17	CASSEWGRGQGFYEQYF
TRBV5-1	TRBJ2-7	15	CASSLGDSTPSEQYF
TRBV20-1	TRBJ2-1	11	CSARGANEQFF